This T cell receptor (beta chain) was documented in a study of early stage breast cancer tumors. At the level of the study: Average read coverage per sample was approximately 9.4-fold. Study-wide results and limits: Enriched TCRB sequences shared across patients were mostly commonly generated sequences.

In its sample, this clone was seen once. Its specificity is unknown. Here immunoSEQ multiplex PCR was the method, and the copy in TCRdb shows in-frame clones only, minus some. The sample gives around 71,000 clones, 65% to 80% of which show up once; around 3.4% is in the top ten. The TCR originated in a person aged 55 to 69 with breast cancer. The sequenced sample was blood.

The DNA for the CDR3 is TGTGCCTGGAGTGGGACAGGGAAGTACAATGAGCAGTTCTTC. It is translated as CAWSGTGKYNEQFF. This sequence joins TRBV30 and TRBJ2-1; 8 positions match TRBD1. The length of the CDR3 is 14 residues. Germline V lookup: CDR1 GTSNPN, CDR2 SVGIG (reference sequence). With 1 base clipped from V and 4 bases from J, the junction kept 3 bases outside the gene matches.